A single sample is the source of the 20 T cell receptor beta chains below, sequenced in a study of cytomegalovirus exposure and HLA in healthy donors. It was with 60 Vbeta and 13 Jbeta primers that the PCR ran. The assay was immunoSEQ multiplex PCR, and TCRdb's table has in-frame clones only and misses some. The sample holds 130,000 to 150,000 clones, about 78% seen once. The source material was PBMCs. These receptors came from a male donor in good health and CMV-seronegative.

The chain joins TRBV9 to TRBJ2-7; weak D call: TRBD1 (6 bases). V lost 4 bases, J lost 3 bases, and 14 bases lay in between. CDR3 length equals 14 residues. Germline V gene data show CDR1 as SGDLS and CDR2 as YYNGEE. CDR3 nucleotide sequence: TGTGCCAGCAGCCCCTGGACAGACTACTACGAGCAGTACTTC. Protein: CASSPWTDYYEQYF.

The chain employs TRBV7-2 and TRBJ1-2; D unclear. Trimming removed 0 bases from V and 8 bases from J, with 7 bases in between. Germline V gene sequence: CDR1 SGHTA, CDR2 FQGNSA. The CDR3 consists of 12 residues. CDR3 amino acids: CASSLASAGYTF. The CDR3 DNA sequence: TGTGCCAGCAGCTTAGCCAGCGCAGGCTACACCTTC.

The genes are TRBV7-2 and TRBJ1-2; tentative D call: TRBD1 (5 bases). CDR1 and CDR2 (germline): SGHTA, FQGNSA. The CDR3 has 14 amino acids. V lost 2 bases to trimming and J lost 4 bases, with 11 bases between them. CDR3 region: CASSLSLGAYGYTF. As DNA, the CDR3 is TGTGCCAGCAGCTTAAGCCTAGGGGCCTATGGCTACACCTTC.

V usage is TRBV7-9 and J usage is TRBJ2-1, with D possibly TRBD2 on 6 matching bases. The V and J ends lost 5 bases and 7 bases respectively, with 18 bases between them. This CDR3 is built from 15 residues. Per the germline V gene, CDR1 is SEHNR and CDR2 is FQNEAQ (reference sequence). The CDR3 bases are TGTGCCAGCAGCCCCACCGTGCCAGGGAGGAATGAGCAGTTCTTC. This encodes CASSPTVPGRNEQFF.

This rearrangement joins TRBV15 to TRBJ2-7; 11 bases agree with TRBD2. CDR1 and CDR2 (germline): LNHNV, YYDKDF (reference sequence). Germline trimming cut 3 bases from V and 7 bases from J; bases unmatched to any gene: 8. The CDR3 length is 15 residues. This CDR3 reads CATSSSGRGGWEQYF. CDR3 nucleotide sequence: TGTGCCACCAGCAGTAGCGGGAGGGGAGGTTGGGAGCAGTACTTC.

This clone showed up just once. V gene TRBV14 combines with J gene TRBJ1-1, with D perhaps matching TRBD1 (6 bases). The V gene lost 7 bases and the J gene lost 0 bases, with 9 bases spanning the gap. Germline-derived CDR1 and CDR2 are SGHDN and FVKESK. This CDR3 has 13 residues. CDR3 residues: CASTRTVNTEAFF. CDR3 bases: TGTGCCAGCACTAGGACAGTGAACACTGAAGCTTTCTTT.

Concerning this clone itself: A junction boundary mismatches the germline segment, possibly from a read error. The chain uses TRBV19 and TRBJ1-1; the D is unclear. This CDR3 comprises 11 residues. Germline CDR1 reads LNHDA; CDR2 reads SQIVND (reference sequence). This CDR3 is CASSINSEAFF. As DNA, the CDR3 is TGTGCCAGTAGTATAAACAGTGAAGCTTTCTTT.

The gene calls are TRBV7-8 and TRBJ1-1, with D unresolved. The CDR3 length is 15 residues. Trimming removed 1 base at V and 4 bases at J, with 13 bases between. Germline V CDR1 and CDR2: SGHVS, FQNEAQ. In DNA, the CDR3 is TGTGCCAGCAGCTTAGATGAGGGAAGAAGCACTGAAGCTTTCTTT. It specifies CASSLDEGRSTEAFF.

The V and J genes are TRBV5-1 and TRBJ1-2, with a possible D match to TRBD1 (6 bases). Germline CDR1 is SGHRS and CDR2 is YFSETQ. The CDR3 contains 12 residues. Trimming stripped 9 bases from V and 2 bases from J, with 11 bases between. The CDR3 region is CATRTDNYGYTF. The CDR3 coding sequence is TGCGCCACCCGGACAGACAACTATGGCTACACCTTC. Variable domain in full (rest from reference TRBV5-1 and TRBJ1-2): KAGVTQTPRYLIKTRGQQVTLSCSPISGHRSVSWYQQTPGQGLQFLFEYFSETQRNKGNFPGRFSGRQFSNSRSEMNVSTLELGDSALYLCATRTDNYGYTFGSGTRLTVV.

This chain links TRBV4-2 with TRBJ2-1; D is perhaps TRBD2 (6 bases). The germline gives CDR1 LGHNA, CDR2 YNFKEQ. Trimming took 0 bases from V and 2 from J, leaving 14 bases between them. CDR3 size: 17 residues. DNA of the CDR3: TGTGCCAGCAGCCAAGATGAGGCGGGAAGGCCCTACAATGAGCAGTTCTTC. Translated, it gives CASSQDEAGRPYNEQFF.

The chain combines TRBV7-8 with TRBJ2-5; the match to TRBD2 covers 10 bases. The CDR3 runs 18 residues. The V and J ends lost 5 bases and 2 bases, in that order; junction bases with no gene match: 14. The germline CDR1 and CDR2 sequences are SGHVS and FQNEAQ. CDR3 DNA: TGTGCCAGCAGCCCCCGGGGTTTAGCGGGAGGAATACAAGAGACCCAGTACTTC. It codes for CASSPRGLAGGIQETQYF.

The CDR3 DNA sequence: TGTGCCAGCAGTCGGCTCCACGGGAATACGCAGTATTTT. Amino acids: CASSRLHGNTQYF. The V and J genes are TRBV6-4 and TRBJ2-3; TRBD2 might be the D (5 bases). The V gene's germline CDR1 is MRHNA and CDR2 SNTAGT. Trimming removed 5 bases from V and 7 bases from J, with 13 bases in between. The CDR3 length is 13 residues.

The chain combines TRBV6-4 with TRBJ2-1; possibly TRBD1 for D (6 bases). The V gene's germline CDR1 is MRHNA and CDR2 SNTAGT. Trimming pared 5 bases from V and 2 bases from J, leaving 16 bases between. This CDR3 region has 16 residues. DNA for the CDR3: TGTGCCAGCAGTCCAACAGGGCATGGAACCTACAATGAGCAGTTCTTC. Amino acids: CASSPTGHGTYNEQFF.

The CDR3 nucleotides read TGTGCCAGCTCACCACCATCCACAGGAGGCTACACCTTC. Its translation is CASSPPSTGGYTF. The chain carries TRBV18 and TRBJ1-2, with a possible D match to TRBD1 (5 bases). The germline V and J ends were trimmed by 0 bases and 8 bases, with 10 bases remaining between them. Germline CDR1 is KGHSH and CDR2 is LQKENI. The CDR3 is made up of 13 amino acids.

The chain recombines TRBV9 with TRBJ2-2; 8 bases are a match to TRBD1. The CDR3 runs 13 residues. Trimming removed 5 bases from V and 6 bases from J; junction bases left unmatched: 3. Germline CDR1 is SGDLS and CDR2 is YYNGEE. The CDR3 DNA reads TGTGCCAGCAGGGACAGGGCGGCCGGGGAGCTGTTTTTT. Residues: CASRDRAAGELFF.

The chain employs TRBV18 and TRBJ1-1, with unresolved D. Trimming stripped 0 bases from V and 5 bases from J, with 16 bases between. CDR1 and CDR2 from the germline V gene are KGHSH and LQKENI. The CDR3 covers 16 residues. CDR3 in amino acids: CASSPPSSRGRTEAFF. The CDR3 DNA sequence: TGTGCCAGCTCACCACCATCGAGCCGGGGTCGGACTGAAGCTTTCTTT.

The genes are TRBV7-8 and TRBJ1-5; D ambiguous. V was shortened by 5 bases and J by 6 bases, with 8 bases between the two germline ends. The CDR3 totals 12 residues. Germline CDR1 and CDR2: SGHVS and FQNEAQ. DNA for the CDR3: TGTGCCAGCAGCCGGAGAAGTCAGCCCCAGCATTTT. Its protein is CASSRRSQPQHF.

The chain combines TRBV11-2 with TRBJ1-3; TRBD1 matches at 8 bases. Germline assignment: CDR1 SGHAT and CDR2 FQNNGV. The CDR3 length is 15 residues. With V trimmed by 5 bases and J by 2 bases, 5 bases remained unmatched. The CDR3 sequence: CASSEQTGAGNTIYF. DNA of the CDR3: TGTGCCAGCAGCGAACAGACAGGGGCTGGAAACACCATATATTTT.

The chain recombines TRBV19 with TRBJ2-5; D unresolved. V was pared by 3 bases and J by 5 bases, with 4 bases between. This CDR3 contains 11 residues. Germline CDR1 reads LNHDA; CDR2 reads SQIVND (reference sequence). This chain's CDR3 is CASSIAETQYF. The CDR3 nucleotides are TGTGCCAGTAGTATCGCGGAGACCCAGTACTTC. The full variable domain, rest sourced from reference TRBV19 and TRBJ2-5, is DGGITQSPKYLFRKEGQNVTLSCEQNLNHDAMYWYRQDPGQGLRLIYYSQIVNDFQKGDIAEGYSVSREKKESFPLTVTSAQKNPTAFYLCASSIAETQYFGPGTRLLVL.

The chain carries TRBV5-1 and TRBJ1-3, with TRBD1 matching over 7 bases. In germline, CDR1 is SGHRS, CDR2 YFSETQ. The CDR3 has 15 amino acids. J was trimmed by 1 base and V by 5 bases; bases with no gene match: 6. For the CDR3, the DNA is TGCGCCAGCAGTCGACAGGGTGGATCTGGAAACACCATATATTTT. It encodes CASSRQGGSGNTIYF.